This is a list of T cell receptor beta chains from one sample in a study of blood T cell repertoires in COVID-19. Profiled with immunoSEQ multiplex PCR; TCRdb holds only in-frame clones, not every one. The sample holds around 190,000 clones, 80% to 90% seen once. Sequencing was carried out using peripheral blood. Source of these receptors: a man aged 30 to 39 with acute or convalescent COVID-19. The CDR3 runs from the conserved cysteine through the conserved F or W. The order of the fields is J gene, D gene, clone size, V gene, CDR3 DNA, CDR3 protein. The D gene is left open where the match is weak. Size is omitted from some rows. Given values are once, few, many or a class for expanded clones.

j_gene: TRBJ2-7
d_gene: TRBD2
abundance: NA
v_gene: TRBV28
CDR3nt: TGTGCCAGCAGTTTTTCGGCGAGCGGGAGCTCCTACGAGCAGTACTTC
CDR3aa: CASSFSASGSSYEQYF

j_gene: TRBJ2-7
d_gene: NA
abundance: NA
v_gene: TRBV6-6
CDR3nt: TGTGCCAGCAGTTCCGACGGAGATAGGAACGAGCAGTACTTC
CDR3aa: CASSSDGDRNEQYF

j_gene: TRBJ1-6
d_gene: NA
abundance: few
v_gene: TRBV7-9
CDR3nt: TGTGCCAGCAGCCCTCCGTTAAGCTCACCCCTCCACTTT
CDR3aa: CASSPPLSSPLHF

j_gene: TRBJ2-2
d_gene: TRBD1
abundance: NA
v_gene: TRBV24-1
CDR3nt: TGTGCCACCAGCAGGACAGGGGGTACCGGGGAGCTGTTTTTT
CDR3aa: CATSRTGGTGELFF

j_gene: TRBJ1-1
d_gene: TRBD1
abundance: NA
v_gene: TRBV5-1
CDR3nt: TGCGCCAGCAGCTTGCTTGGTGGGGACAGGCTAACACGCGCTGAAGCTTTCTTT
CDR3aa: CASSLLGGDRLTRAEAFF

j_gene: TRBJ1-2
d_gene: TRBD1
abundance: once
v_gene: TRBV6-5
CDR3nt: TGTGCCAGCAGACTAGGACAGGACTATGGCTACACCTTC
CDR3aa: CASRLGQDYGYTF

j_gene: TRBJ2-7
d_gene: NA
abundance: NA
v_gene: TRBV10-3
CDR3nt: TGTGCCATCAGTGAGTCGGGCAGGGGGGCTGACGAGCAGTACTTC
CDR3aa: CAISESGRGADEQYF

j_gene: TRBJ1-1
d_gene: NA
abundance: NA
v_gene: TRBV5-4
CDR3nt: TGTGCCAGCAGCCCAGGGACAACCGAAGCTTTCTTT
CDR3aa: CASSPGTTEAFF

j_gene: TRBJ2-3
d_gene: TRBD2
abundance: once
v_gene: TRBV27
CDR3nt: TGTGCCAGCAGTTTGTCCGCCCTCGTACTAGCGGGAGGGACAGATACGCAGTATTTT
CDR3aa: CASSLSALVLAGGTDTQYF

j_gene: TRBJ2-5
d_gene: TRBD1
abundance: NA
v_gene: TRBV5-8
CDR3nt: TGTGCCAGCAGCTCGCGGACAGGGGGCTTAGAGACCCAGTACTTC
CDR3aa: CASSSRTGGLETQYF

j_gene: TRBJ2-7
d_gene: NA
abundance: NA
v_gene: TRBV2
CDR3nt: TGTGCCAGCAGACTGGGACAAGGAGAGCAGTACTTC
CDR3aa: CASRLGQGEQYF

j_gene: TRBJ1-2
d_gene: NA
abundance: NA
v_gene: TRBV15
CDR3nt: TGTGCCACCAGCAGAGATTGGGCGGAGGATGGCTACACCTTC
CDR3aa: CATSRDWAEDGYTF

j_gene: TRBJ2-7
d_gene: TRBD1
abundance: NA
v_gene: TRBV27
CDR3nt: TGTGCCAGCAGTTTATGGCCGGGACAGGGCTACGAGCAGTACTTC
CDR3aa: CASSLWPGQGYEQYF

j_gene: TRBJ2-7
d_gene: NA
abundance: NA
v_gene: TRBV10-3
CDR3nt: TGTGCCATCAGTGAAAAAATCACCGGCTACGAGCAGTACTTC
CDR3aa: CAISEKITGYEQYF

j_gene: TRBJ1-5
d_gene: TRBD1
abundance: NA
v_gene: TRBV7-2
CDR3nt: TGTGCCAGCAGCTACGGACAGGGGGCTAATCAGCCCCAGCATTTT
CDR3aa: CASSYGQGANQPQHF

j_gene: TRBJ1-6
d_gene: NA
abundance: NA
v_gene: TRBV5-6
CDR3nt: TGTGCCAGCAGCTGGGGGCAGGGCTCTTCACCCCTCCACTTT
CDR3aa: CASSWGQGSSPLHF

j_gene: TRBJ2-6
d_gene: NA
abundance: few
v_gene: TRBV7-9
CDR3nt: TGTGCCAGCAGCTTCGCCCAGTCTGGGGCCAACGTCCTGACTTTC
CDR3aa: CASSFAQSGANVLTF

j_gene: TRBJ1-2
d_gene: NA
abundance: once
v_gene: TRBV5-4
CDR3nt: TGTGCCAGCAGCTTGGGAGGGTTTACTAACTATGGCTACACCTTC
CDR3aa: CASSLGGFTNYGYTF

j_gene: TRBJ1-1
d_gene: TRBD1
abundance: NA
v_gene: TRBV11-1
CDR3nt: TGTGCCAGCAGCCGGTGGACAGGGCAGGTCACTGAAGCTTTCTTT
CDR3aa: CASSRWTGQVTEAFF

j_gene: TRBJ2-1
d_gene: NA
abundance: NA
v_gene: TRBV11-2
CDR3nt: TGTGCCAGCAGCTTACCGGGAGCAGCCTACAATGAGCAGTTCTTC
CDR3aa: CASSLPGAAYNEQFF

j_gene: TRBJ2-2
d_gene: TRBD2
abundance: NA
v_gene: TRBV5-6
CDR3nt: TGTGCCAGCAGCTTCGCCGGGACTAGGATAACCGGGGAGCTGTTTTTT
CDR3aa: CASSFAGTRITGELFF

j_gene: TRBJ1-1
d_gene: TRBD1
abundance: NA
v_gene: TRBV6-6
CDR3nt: TGTGTAACCGGGACAGGGGGTACTGAAGCTTTCTTT
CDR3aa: CVTGTGGTEAFF

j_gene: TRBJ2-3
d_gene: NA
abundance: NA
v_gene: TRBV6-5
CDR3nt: TGTGCCAGCAGTCGGCGGGGACGCACAGATACGCAGTATTTT
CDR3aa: CASSRRGRTDTQYF

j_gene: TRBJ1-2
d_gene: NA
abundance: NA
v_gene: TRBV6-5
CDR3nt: TGTGCCAGCAGTTACTCGTATTCCGGGACTTCCTATGGCTACACCTTC
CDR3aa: CASSYSYSGTSYGYTF

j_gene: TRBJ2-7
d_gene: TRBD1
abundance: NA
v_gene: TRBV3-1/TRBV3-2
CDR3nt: TGTGCCAGCAGCACCCGACAGGGGAATTCCTACGAGCAGTACTTC
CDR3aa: CASSTRQGNSYEQYF

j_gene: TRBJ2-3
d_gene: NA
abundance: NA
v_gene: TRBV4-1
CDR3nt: TGCGCCAGCAGCCAGGATTATACGCGTCGGGAAGATACGCAGTATTTT
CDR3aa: CASSQDYTRREDTQYF

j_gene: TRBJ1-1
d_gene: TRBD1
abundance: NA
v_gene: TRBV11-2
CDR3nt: TGTGCCAGCAGCAGACAGGGGGGAGCTTTCTTT
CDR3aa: CASSRQGGAFF

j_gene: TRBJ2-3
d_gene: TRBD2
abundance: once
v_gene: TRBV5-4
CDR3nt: TGTGCCAGCAGCATAGGACTAGCGGGAGTAGATACGCAGTATTTT
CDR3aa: CASSIGLAGVDTQYF

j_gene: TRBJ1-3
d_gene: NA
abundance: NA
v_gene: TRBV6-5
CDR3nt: TGTGCCAGCAGCAGGATAGACTCTGGAAACACCATATATTTT
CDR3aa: CASSRIDSGNTIYF

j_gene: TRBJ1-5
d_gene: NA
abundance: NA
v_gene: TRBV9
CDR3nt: TGTGCCAGCAGCGTAGGGGGGGGGTTGGAGCCCCAGCATTTT
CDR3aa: CASSVGGGLEPQHF

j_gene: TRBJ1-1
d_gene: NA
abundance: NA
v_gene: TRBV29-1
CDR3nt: TGCAGCGTTTCGTTGAACACTGAAGCTTTCTTT
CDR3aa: CSVSLNTEAFF

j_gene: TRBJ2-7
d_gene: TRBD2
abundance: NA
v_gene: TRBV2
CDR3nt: TGTGCCAGCAGTGTGGGACTAGCGGAACCTTCCTACGAGCAGTACTTC
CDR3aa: CASSVGLAEPSYEQYF

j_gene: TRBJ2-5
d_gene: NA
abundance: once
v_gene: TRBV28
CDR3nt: TGTGCCAGCAGTTTGGGAATGGAGGGAAGTGAGACCCAGTACTTC
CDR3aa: CASSLGMEGSETQYF

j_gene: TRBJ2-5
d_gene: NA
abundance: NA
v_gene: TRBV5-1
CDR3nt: TGCGCCAGCAGCTTGGGTGGACACAGAACCCAAGAGACCCAGTACTTC
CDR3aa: CASSLGGHRTQETQYF

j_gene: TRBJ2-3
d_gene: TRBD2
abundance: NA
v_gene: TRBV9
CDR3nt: TGTGCCAGCAGCGTAGGACTAGCGGCAGATACGCAGTATTTT
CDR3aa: CASSVGLAADTQYF

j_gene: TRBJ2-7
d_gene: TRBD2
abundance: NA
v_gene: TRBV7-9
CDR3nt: TGTGCCAGCAGCTTCCAGGGCGGGAGATCCTACGAGCAGTACTTC
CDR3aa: CASSFQGGRSYEQYF

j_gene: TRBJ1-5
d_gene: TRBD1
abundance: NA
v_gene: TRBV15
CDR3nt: TGTGCCACCAACCCTGACAGGGGGAGCAATCAGCCCCAGCATTTT
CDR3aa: CATNPDRGSNQPQHF

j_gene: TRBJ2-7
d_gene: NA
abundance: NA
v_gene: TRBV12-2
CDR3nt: TGTGCAAGTCGCTATGGGGGACTAGCGGGAATCGACGAGCAGTACTTC
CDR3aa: CASRYGGLAGIDEQYF

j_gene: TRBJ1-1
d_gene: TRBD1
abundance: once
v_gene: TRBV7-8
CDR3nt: TGTGCCAGCAGCCCACTGACAGGGCCCAGCACTGAAGCTTTCTTT
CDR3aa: CASSPLTGPSTEAFF

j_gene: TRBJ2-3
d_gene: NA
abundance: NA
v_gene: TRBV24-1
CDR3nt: TGTGCCACCAGAAAGGGAGGTGGCACAGATACGCAGTATTTT
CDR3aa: CATRKGGGTDTQYF

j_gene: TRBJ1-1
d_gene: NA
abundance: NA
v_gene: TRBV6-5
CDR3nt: TGTGCCAGCAGACGGATAGAACAGGGCAAAAAAGCTTTCTTT
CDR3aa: CASRRIEQGKKAFF

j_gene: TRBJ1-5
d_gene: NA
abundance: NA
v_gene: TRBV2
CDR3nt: TGTGCCAGCGGGGCAGGTCGGGTCGGGAATCAGCCCCAGCATTTT
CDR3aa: CASGAGRVGNQPQHF

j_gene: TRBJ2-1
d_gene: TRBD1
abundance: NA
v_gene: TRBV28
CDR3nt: TGTGCCAGCAGAATCACAGGGGGGTGGGGTGAGCAGTTCTTC
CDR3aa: CASRITGGWGEQFF

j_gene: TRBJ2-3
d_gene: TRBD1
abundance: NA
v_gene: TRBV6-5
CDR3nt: TGTGCCAGCAGTCTGGACAGGGGAAATACGCAGTATTTT
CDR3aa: CASSLDRGNTQYF

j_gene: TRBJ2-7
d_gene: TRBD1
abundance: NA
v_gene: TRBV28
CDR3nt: TGTGCCAGCGGATTAATCCCGGGACAGGGGGCTACCTACGAGCAGTACTTC
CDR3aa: CASGLIPGQGATYEQYF

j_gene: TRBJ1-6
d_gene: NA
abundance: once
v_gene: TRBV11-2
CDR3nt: TGTGCCAGCAGCTTAGGATGGGGACAATCTAACTCACCCCTCCACTTT
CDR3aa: CASSLGWGQSNSPLHF

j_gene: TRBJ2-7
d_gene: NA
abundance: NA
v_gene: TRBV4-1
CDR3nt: TGCGCCAGCAGCCAAGGGAGTGGCTACGAGCAGTACTTC
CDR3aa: CASSQGSGYEQYF